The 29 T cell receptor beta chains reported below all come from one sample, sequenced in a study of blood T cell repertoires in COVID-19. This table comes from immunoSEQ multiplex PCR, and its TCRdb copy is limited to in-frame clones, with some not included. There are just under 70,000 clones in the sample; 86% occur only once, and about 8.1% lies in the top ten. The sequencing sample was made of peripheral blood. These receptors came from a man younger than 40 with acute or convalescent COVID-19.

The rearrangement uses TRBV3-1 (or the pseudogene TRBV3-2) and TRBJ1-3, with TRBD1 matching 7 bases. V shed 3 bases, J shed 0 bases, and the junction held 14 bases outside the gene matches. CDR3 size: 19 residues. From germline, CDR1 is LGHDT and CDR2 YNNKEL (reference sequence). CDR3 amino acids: CASSQWGSYRGSSGNTIYF. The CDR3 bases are TGTGCCAGCAGCCAGTGGGGTAGCTACAGGGGAAGCTCTGGAAACACCATATATTTT.

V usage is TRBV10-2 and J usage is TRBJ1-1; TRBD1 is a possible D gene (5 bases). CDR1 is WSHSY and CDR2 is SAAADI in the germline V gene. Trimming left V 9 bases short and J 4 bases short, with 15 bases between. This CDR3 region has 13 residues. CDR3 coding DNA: TGCGCCAGTTCTGGTGATGGGGCCACTGAAGCTTTCTTT. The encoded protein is CASSGDGATEAFF.

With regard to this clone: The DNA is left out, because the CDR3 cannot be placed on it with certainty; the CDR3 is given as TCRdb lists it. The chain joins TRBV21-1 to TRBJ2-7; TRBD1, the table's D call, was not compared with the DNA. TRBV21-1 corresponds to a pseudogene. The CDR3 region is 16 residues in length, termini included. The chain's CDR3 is CASSREVGTGSYEQYF.

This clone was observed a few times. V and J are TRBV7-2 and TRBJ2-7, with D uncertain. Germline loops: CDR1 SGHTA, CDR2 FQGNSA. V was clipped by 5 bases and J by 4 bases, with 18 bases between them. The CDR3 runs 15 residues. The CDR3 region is CASSAVESPSYEQYF. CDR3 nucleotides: TGTGCCAGCAGCGCCGTTGAGTCACCTTCTTACGAGCAGTACTTC.

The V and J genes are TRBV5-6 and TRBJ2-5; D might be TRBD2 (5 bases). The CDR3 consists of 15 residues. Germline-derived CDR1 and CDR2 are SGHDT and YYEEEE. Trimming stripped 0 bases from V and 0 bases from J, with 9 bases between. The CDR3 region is CASSLAVDYQETQYF. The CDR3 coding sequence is TGTGCCAGCAGCTTGGCGGTGGACTACCAAGAGACCCAGTACTTC. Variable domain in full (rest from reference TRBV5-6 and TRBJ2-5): DAGVTQSPTHLIKTRGQQVTLRCSPKSGHDTVSWYQQALGQGPQFIFQYYEEEERQRGNFPDRFSGHQFPNYSSELNVNALLLGDSALYLCASSLAVDYQETQYFGPGTRLLVL.

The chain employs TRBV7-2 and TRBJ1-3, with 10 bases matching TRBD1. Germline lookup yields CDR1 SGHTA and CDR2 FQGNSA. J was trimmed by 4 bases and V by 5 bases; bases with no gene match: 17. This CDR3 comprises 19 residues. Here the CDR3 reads CASSLRRDRGPFLGNTIYF. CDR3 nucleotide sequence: TGTGCCAGCAGCCTACGCCGGGACAGGGGCCCTTTTTTGGGAAACACCATATATTTT.

The CDR3 sequence: CASSQRDRGRHTEAFF. In DNA form, the CDR3 reads TGTGCCAGCAGCCAACGGGACAGGGGGCGGCACACTGAAGCTTTCTTT. The chain uses TRBV11-2 and TRBJ1-1; TRBD1 matches 12 bases. V dropped 5 bases and J dropped 3; count of bases not matched to a gene: 7. Germline V CDR1 and CDR2: SGHAT, FQNNGV. The CDR3 covers 16 residues.

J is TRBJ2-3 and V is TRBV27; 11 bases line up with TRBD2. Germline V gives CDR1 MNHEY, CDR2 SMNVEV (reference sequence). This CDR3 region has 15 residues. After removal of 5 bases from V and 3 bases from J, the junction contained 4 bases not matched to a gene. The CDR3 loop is CASSASSGRTDTQYF. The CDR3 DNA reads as TGTGCCAGCAGTGCGTCTAGCGGGAGGACAGATACGCAGTATTTT.

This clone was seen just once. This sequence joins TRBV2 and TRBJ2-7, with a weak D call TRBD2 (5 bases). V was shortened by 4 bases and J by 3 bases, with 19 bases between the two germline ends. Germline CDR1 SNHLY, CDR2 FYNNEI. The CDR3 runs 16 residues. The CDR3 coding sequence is TGTGCCAGCAGTGGAGTGGGAGTCCCCCAATACTACGAGCAGTACTTC. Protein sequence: CASSGVGVPQYYEQYF. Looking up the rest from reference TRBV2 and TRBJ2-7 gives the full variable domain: EPEVTQTPSHQVTQMGQEVILRCVPISNHLYFYWYRQILGQKVEFLVSFYNNEISEKSEIFDDQFSVERPDGSNFTLKIRSTKLEDSAMYFCASSGVGVPQYYEQYFGPGTRLTVT.

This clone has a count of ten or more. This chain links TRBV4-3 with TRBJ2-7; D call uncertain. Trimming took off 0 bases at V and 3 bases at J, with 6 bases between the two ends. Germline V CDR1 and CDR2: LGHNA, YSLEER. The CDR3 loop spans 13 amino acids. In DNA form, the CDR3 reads TGCGCCAGCAGCCAAGAGTCGGGCTACGAGCAGTACTTC. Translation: CASSQESGYEQYF.

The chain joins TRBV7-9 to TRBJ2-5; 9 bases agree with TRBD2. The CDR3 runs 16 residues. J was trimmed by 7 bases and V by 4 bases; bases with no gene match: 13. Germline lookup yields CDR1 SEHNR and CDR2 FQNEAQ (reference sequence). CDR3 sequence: CASSYAGGALIRTQYF. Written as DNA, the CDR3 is TGTGCCAGCAGCTACGCGGGGGGGGCCCTAATTCGGACCCAGTACTTC.

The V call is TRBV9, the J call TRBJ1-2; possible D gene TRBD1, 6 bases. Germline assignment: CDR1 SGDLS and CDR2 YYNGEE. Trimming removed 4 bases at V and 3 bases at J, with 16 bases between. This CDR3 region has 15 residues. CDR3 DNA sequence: TGTGCCAGCAGCTCCACCGGGGGGGGGCACTATGGCTACACCTTC. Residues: CASSSTGGGHYGYTF.

CDR3 bases: TGTGCCACCAGACAGGGGGTGACCGGGGAGCTGTTTTTT. As protein: CATRQGVTGELFF. The chain employs TRBV6-5 and TRBJ2-2; the match to TRBD1 covers 9 bases. This CDR3 is 13 amino acids long. V was pared by 10 bases and J by 5 bases, with 5 bases of the junction left unmatched. Per the germline V gene, CDR1 is MNHEY and CDR2 is SVGAGI.

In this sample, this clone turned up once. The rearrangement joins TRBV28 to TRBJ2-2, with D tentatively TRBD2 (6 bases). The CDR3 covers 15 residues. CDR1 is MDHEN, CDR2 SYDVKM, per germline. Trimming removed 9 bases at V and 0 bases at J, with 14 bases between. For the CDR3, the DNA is TGTGCCAGTGCGGAGGGGCCTTCGAACACCGGGGAGCTGTTTTTT. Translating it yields CASAEGPSNTGELFF.

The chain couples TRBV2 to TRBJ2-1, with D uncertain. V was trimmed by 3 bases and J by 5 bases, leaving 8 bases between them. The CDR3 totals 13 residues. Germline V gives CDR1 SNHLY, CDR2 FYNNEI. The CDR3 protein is CASSDLSHNEQFF. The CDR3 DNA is TGTGCCAGCAGTGATCTGTCCCACAATGAGCAGTTCTTC.

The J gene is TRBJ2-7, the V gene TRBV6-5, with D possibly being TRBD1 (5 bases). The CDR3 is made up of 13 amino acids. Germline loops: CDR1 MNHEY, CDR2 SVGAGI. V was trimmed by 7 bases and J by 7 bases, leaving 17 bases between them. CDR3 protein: CASNQQGQLEQYF. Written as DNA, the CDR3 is TGTGCCAGCAATCAGCAGGGTCAGTTAGAGCAGTACTTC.

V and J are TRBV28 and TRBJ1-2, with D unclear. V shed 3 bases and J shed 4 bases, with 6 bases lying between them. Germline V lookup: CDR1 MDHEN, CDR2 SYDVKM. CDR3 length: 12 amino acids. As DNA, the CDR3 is TGTGCCAGCAGTTTCACAGTCTATGGCTACACCTTC. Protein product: CASSFTVYGYTF.

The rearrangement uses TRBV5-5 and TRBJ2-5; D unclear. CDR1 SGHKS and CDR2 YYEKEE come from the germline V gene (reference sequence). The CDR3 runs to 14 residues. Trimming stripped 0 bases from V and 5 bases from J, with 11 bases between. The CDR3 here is CASSLGLATETQYF. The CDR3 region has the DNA TGTGCCAGCAGCTTGGGGCTGGCGACTGAGACCCAGTACTTC.

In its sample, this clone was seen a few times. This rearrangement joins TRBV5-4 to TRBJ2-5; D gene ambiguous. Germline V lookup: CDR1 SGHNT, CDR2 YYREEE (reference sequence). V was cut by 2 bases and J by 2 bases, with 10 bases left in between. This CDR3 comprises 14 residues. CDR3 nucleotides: TGTGCCAGCAGCTTTATCACCACACAAGAGACCCAGTACTTC. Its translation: CASSFITTQETQYF. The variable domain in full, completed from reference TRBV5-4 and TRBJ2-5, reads ETGVTQSPTHLIKTRGQQVTLRCSSQSGHNTVSWYQQALGQGPQFIFQYYREEENGRGNFPPRFSGLQFPNYSSELNVNALELDDSALYLCASSFITTQETQYFGPGTRLLVL.

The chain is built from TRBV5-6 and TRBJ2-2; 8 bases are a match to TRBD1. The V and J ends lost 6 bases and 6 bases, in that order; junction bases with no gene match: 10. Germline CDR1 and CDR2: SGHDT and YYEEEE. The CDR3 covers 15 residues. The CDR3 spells CASTQQGAEPGELFF. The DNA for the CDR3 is TGTGCCAGCACACAGCAGGGGGCAGAACCCGGGGAGCTGTTTTTT.

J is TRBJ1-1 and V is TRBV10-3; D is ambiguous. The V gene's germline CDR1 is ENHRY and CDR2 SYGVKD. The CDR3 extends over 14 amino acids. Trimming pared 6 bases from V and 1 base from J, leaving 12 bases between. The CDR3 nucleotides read TGTGCCATCAGCGACACCTCCAAGAACACTGAAGCTTTCTTT. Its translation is CAISDTSKNTEAFF.

This CDR3 is CASSPLPGGDNEQFF. For the CDR3, the DNA is TGCGCCAGCAGCCCCTTGCCGGGGGGGGACAATGAGCAGTTCTTC. The rearrangement uses TRBV4-1 and TRBJ2-1; 8 positions agree with TRBD2. The CDR3 is 15 amino acids. The junction had 7 bases not matched to a gene; V was cut back by 4 bases and J by 5 bases. Germline CDR1 and CDR2: MGHRA and YSYEKL.

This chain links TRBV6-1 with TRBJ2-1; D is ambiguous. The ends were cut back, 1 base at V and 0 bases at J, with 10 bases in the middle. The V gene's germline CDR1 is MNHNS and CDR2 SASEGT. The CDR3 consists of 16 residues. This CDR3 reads CASSEESRSSYNEQFF. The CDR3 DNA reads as TGTGCCAGCAGTGAAGAGTCCAGAAGCTCCTACAATGAGCAGTTCTTC.

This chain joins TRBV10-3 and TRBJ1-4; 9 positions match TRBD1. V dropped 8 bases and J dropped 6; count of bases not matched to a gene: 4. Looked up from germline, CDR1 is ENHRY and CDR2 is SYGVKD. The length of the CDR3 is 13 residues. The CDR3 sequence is CAIRDREYEKLFF. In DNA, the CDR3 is TGTGCCATCCGGGACAGGGAATATGAAAAACTGTTTTTT.

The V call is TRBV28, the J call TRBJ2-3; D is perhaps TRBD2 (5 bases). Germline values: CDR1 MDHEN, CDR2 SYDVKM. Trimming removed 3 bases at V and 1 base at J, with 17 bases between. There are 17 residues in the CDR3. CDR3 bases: TGTGCCAGCAGTTTCCCGCCGATGAGCGGTCGCACAGATACGCAGTATTTT. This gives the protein CASSFPPMSGRTDTQYF.

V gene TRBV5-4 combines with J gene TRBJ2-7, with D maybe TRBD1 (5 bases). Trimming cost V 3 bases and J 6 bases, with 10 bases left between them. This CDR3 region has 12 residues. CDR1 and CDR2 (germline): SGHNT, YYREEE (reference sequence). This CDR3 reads CASSSQGREQYF. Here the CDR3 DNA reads TGTGCCAGCAGCTCCCAGGGCCGCGAGCAGTACTTC.

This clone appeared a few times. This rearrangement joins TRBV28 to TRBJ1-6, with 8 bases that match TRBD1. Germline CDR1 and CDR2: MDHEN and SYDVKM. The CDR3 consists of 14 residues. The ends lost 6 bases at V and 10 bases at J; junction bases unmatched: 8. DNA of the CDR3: TGTGCCAGCAGCCCACGACAGGGGAACTCACCCCTCCACTTT. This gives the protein CASSPRQGNSPLHF.

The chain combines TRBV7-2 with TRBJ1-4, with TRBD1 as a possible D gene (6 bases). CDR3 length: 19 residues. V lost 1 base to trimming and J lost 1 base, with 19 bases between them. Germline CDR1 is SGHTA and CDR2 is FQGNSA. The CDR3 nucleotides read TGTGCCAGCAGCTTAGGAGCCAGAGGACAGCCAGAAACTAATGAAAAACTGTTTTTT. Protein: CASSLGARGQPETNEKLFF.

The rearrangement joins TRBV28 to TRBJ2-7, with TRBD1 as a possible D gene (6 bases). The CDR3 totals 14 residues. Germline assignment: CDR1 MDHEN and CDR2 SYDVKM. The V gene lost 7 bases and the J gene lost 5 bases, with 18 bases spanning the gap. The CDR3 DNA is TGTGCCAGCAAACCACAGGGTGGAGGAGACGAGCAGTACTTC. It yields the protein CASKPQGGGDEQYF.